The 8 T cell receptor beta chains listed next were all sequenced from one sample in a study of CD8+ T cells in alopecia areata. Isolated RNA was reverse transcribed into cDNA used as the sequencing template. Data came from immunoSEQ multiplex PCR; TCRdb stores just in-frame clones and leaves some out. The sample holds 130,000 or so clones; 60% to 65% are singletons and the top ten take more than 5.5%. Treatment of the sample: oral pan-JAK inhibitor, 5-10 mg twice daily. This specimen consisted of CD4+ T cells sorted from blood, obtained at week 4, from a patient treated with tofacitinib. These receptors were collected from a human donor with alopecia areata.

The rearrangement joins TRBV29-1 to TRBJ2-4; weak D call: TRBD1 (6 bases). The germline V gene encodes CDR1 SQVTM and CDR2 ANQGSEA. The CDR3 consists of 12 residues. With 4 bases removed from V and 7 bases from J, the gap between germline ends came to 11 bases. The CDR3 sequence: CSVGDTENIQYF. The DNA of the CDR3 is TGCAGCGTTGGGGACACCGAGAACATTCAGTACTTC.

This clone has just a few counts. J is TRBJ1-2 and V is TRBV30; D not certain. The V gene lost 3 bases and the J gene lost 8 bases, with 13 bases spanning the gap. The germline gives CDR1 GTSNPN, CDR2 SVGIG (reference sequence). The CDR3 has 12 residues. The CDR3 protein is CAWSGPLWGYTF. For the CDR3, the DNA is TGTGCCTGGAGCGGGCCCTTGTGGGGCTACACCTTC.

This clone has more than one count but fewer than ten. CDR3: CSAGQGVNTEAFF. CDR3 nucleotides: TGCAGCGCCGGACAGGGGGTAAACACTGAAGCTTTCTTT. The genes are TRBV29-1 and TRBJ1-1; 10 nucleotides match TRBD1. In germline, CDR1 is SQVTM, CDR2 ANQGSEA. There are 13 residues in the CDR3. The V gene end was trimmed by 7 bases and the J gene end by 2 bases; junction bases not matched to a gene: 4.

CDR3 coding DNA: TGTGCCTGGAGTGCCAGGGGGGACTATGGCTACACCTTC. Translating it yields CAWSARGDYGYTF. The chain has TRBV30 and TRBJ1-2, with 7 bases matching TRBD1. V lost 1 base to trimming and J lost 3 bases; unmatched junction nucleotides: 2. The germline V gene has CDR1 GTSNPN and CDR2 SVGIG (reference sequence). This CDR3 region has 13 residues. The full variable domain, with the rest looked up from reference TRBV30 and TRBJ1-2, is SQTIHQWPATLVQPVGSPLSLECTVEGTSNPNLYWYRQAAGRGLQLLFYSVGIGQISSEVPQNLSASRPQDRQFILSSKKLLLSDSGFYLCAWSARGDYGYTFGSGTRLTVV.

This clone was recorded only once. The chain couples TRBV4-1 to TRBJ1-1, with 8 positions matching TRBD1. The germline V gene has CDR1 MGHRA and CDR2 YSYEKL. V was pared by 5 bases and J by 4 bases, with 6 bases of the junction left unmatched. This CDR3 has 14 amino acids. CDR3 sequence: CASSLTGQGTEAFF. CDR3 DNA sequence: TGCGCCAGCAGCTTAACTGGACAGGGCACTGAAGCTTTCTTT.

The chain recombines TRBV20-1 with TRBJ2-7; no reliable D call. The CDR3 runs 10 residues. The ends were cut back, 4 bases at V and 4 bases at J, with 5 bases in the middle. Germline CDR1 and CDR2: DFQATT and SNEGSKA (reference sequence). This chain's CDR3 is CSAKRYEQYF. The CDR3 nucleotides read TGCAGTGCTAAGAGGTACGAGCAGTACTTC.

In regard to this clone: The same CDR3 also results from other DNA sequences found in this sample. The V call is TRBV7-2, the J call TRBJ2-5; 14 bases are shared with TRBD2. This CDR3 has 16 amino acids. The V segment lost 5 bases and the J segment 2 bases; nucleotides outside the gene matches: 4. CDR1 is SGHTA and CDR2 is FQGNSA in the germline V gene. In DNA, the CDR3 is TGTGCCAGCAGCCTCGGACTAGCGGGGGGACAAGAGACCCAGTACTTC. Translation: CASSLGLAGGQETQYF.

This chain connects TRBV13 to TRBJ1-2; no definite D call. Trimming stripped 5 bases from V and 5 bases from J, with 9 bases between. CDR3 size: 12 residues. CDR1 and CDR2 (germline): PRHDT, FYEKMQ (reference sequence). CDR3 protein: CASSGGGYGYTF. The CDR3 DNA is TGTGCCAGCAGCGGAGGAGGTTATGGCTACACCTTC.